What follows is one T cell receptor beta chain and its context. Its antigen remains unidentified. This record belongs to a study of beta chain features in type 1 diabetes. V lost 6 bases and J 3 bases, leaving 11 bases between the germline ends. Germline loops: CDR1 SGHTA, CDR2 FQGNSA. The CDR3 totals 13 residues. TCRB transcripts that were expressed got sequenced, as all of the isolated RNA had been reverse transcribed. Sequencing was performed with immunoSEQ multiplex PCR; in TCRdb, only in-frame clones are kept and a portion is missing. The table shows about 230,000 clones, with approximately 16% occurring only once. Findings and caveats of the study: There was a moderate but significant shortening of TCRB CDR3s in all four CD4+ subsets of Type 1 diabetes patients.

The source material was naive CD4+ T cells from blood. The chain carries TRBV7-2 and TRBJ1-2; D gene ambiguous. The TCR comes from a man aged 25-45 years with type 1 diabetes. The CDR3: CASSPGRHYGYTF. The CDR3 bases are TGTGCCAGCAGTCCGGGGAGGCACTATGGCTACACCTTC.